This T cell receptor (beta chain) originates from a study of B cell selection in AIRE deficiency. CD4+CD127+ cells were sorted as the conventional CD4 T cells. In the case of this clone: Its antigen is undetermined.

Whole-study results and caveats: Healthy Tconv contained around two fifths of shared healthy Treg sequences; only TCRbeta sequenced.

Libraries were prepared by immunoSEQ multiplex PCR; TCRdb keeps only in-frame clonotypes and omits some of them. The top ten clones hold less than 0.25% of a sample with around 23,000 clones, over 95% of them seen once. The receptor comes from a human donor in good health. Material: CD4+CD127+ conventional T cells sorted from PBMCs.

The CDR3 bases are TGTGCCAGCTCATCTCTCGGACAGGGGATTGAAGCTTTCTTT. This sequence encodes CASSSLGQGIEAFF. V usage is TRBV18 and J usage is TRBJ1-1, with 9 nucleotides matching TRBD1. The CDR3 runs to 14 residues. Germline V gene lookup returns CDR1 KGHSH and CDR2 LQKENI. Germline trimming cut 5 bases from V and 7 bases from J; bases unmatched to any gene: 8. The full variable domain, rest sourced from reference TRBV18 and TRBJ1-1, is NAGVMQNPRHLVRRRGQEARLRCSPMKGHSHVYWYRQLPEEGLKFMVYLQKENIIDESGMPKERFSAEFPKEGPSILRIQQVVRGDSAAYFCASSSLGQGIEAFFGQGTRLTVV.